This TCR beta chain stems from a study of blood T cell repertoires in COVID-19. Study-level background: The samples span acute and convalescent COVID-19 from the United States, Italy and Spain. Sample material is recorded as cDNA or gDNA derived from T cells, B-cell-depleted T cells, or PBMCs.

Assay used: immunoSEQ multiplex PCR; TCRdb lists only in-frame clones, some missing. Of 140,000 to 150,000 clones listed, around four fifths are singletons. CDR3 size: 12 residues. Looked up from germline, CDR1 is MNHEY and CDR2 is SMNVEV (reference sequence). V lost 1 base, J lost 6 bases, and 0 bases stayed unmatched. The chain joins TRBV27 to TRBJ2-7; TRBD2 matches at 7 bases. The sample consisted of peripheral blood. The origin of this receptor is a human donor in a cohort sampled during active COVID-19. The CDR3 nucleotides are TGTGCCAGCAGTTTATGGGGGGGCGAGCAGTACTTC. It translates to CASSLWGGEQYF.